Following are 5 T cell receptor beta chains from one sample sequenced in a study of shared clonotypes between healthy human individuals. The data were produced by immunoSEQ multiplex PCR, yet TCRdb's version contains in-frame clones alone and is incomplete. The data show millions of clones, 90% to 95% seen once. Naive CD8 cells were CD45RO-negative, positively selected for CCR7, excluding terminally differentiated effector memory CD45RA+ cells. The material sequenced was naive CD8+ T cells from PBMCs. The receptors derive from a man younger than 35 in good health. Some clones in this sample may be carry-over from other donors' samples.

J is TRBJ1-1 and V is TRBV7-6; D gene ambiguous. Trimming left V 3 bases short and J 0 bases short, with 11 bases between. Germline V gene lookup returns CDR1 SGHVS and CDR2 FNYEAQ. The CDR3 is made up of 15 amino acids. In DNA, the CDR3 is TGTGCCAGCAGCTTGGGTGACACAATGAACACTGAAGCTTTCTTT. It codes for CASSLGDTMNTEAFF.

The chain combines TRBV28 with TRBJ2-7; 12 bases are a match to TRBD2. The CDR3 sequence is 16 residues long. V dropped 6 bases and J dropped 4; count of bases not matched to a gene: 10. Germline V gene lookup returns CDR1 MDHEN and CDR2 SYDVKM. The CDR3, as DNA: TGTGCCAGCAGAACTCGACTAGCGGGAGAATGGTACGAGCAGTACTTC. Protein product: CASRTRLAGEWYEQYF.

The chain couples TRBV9 to TRBJ1-5; D remains ambiguous. The CDR3 is made up of 14 amino acids. Germline values: CDR1 SGDLS, CDR2 YYNGEE. Trimming pared 1 base from V and 0 bases from J, leaving 5 bases between. CDR3 protein: CASSVYDSNQPQHF. CDR3 DNA: TGTGCCAGCAGCGTATACGATAGCAATCAGCCCCAGCATTTT.

The chain links TRBV9 to TRBJ2-7; D is unresolved. Germline CDR1 reads SGDLS; CDR2 reads YYNGEE. The CDR3 sequence is 15 residues long. The ends were cut back, 1 base at V and 0 bases at J, with 11 bases in the middle. In DNA form, the CDR3 reads TGTGCCAGCAGCGTATCAGCTTCCAGCTCCTACGAGCAGTACTTC. Its protein is CASSVSASSSYEQYF.

This sequence joins TRBV21-1 and TRBJ2-1; TRBD1, the table's D call, was not compared with the DNA. TRBV21-1 is a documented pseudogene. CDR3 length: 13 amino acids. The CDR3 region has the DNA TGTGCTACGCTCTGGAGGGGGCCCCTCGAGCAGTTCTTC. Translating gives CATLWRGPLEQFF.